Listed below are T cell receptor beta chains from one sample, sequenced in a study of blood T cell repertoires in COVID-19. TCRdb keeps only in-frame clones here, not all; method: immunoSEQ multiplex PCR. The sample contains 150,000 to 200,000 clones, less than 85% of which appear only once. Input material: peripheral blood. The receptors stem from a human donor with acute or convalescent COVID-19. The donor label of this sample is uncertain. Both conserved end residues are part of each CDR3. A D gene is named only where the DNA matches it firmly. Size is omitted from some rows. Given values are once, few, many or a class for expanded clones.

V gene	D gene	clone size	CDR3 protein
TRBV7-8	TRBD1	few	CASSSRTGRAFF
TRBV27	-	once	CASREGNQPQHF
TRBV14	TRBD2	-	CASSQGGETQYF
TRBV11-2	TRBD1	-	CASSGRQGAATEAFF
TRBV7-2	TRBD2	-	CASSTGRVLAGPTDTQYF
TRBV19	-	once	CAHRRGQETQYF
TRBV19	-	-	CASSMGDQNTEAFF
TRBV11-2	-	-	CASSLRTTGLVVQYF
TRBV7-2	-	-	CASSSLPRAIYNSPLHF
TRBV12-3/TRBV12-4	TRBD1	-	CASRGTGGAELFF
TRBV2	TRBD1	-	CASTLPRGQVNTEAFF
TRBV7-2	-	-	CASSASVGSSALSTDTQYF
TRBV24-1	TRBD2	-	CATSDSGGHVKNIQYF
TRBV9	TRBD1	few	CASSAWDSRTEAFF
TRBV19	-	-	CASSTRGRSNQPQHF
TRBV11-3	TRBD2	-	CASSSPRASGASTSTDTQYF
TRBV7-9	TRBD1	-	CASSLGSRTGAYEQYF
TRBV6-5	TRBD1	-	CASSPQGRGLDEQFF
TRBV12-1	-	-	CASSYIRQGGGYTF
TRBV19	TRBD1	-	CASTPDRVNTEAFF
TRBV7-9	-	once	CASSPQERGSKETQYF
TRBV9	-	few	CASSPRGLGGPGELFF
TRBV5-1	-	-	CASSLESPKNIQYF
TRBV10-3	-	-	CAISEGRGLSNQPQHF
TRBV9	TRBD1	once	CASSVDRGLSGYTF
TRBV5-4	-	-	CASSLVTGTTGELFF
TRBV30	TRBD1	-	CAWSVQGGGGYTF
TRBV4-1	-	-	CASSQVGDMTGELFF
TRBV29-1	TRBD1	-	CSARLPGQGLGYGYTF
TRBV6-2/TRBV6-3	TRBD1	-	CASSYWVRGRQNTEAFF
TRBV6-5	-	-	CASRIVMNTEAFF
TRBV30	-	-	CAWRREQLNSPLHF
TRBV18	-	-	CASSPRGPNTEAFF
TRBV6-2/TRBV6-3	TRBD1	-	CASSRQGEKLFF
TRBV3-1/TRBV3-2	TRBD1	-	CASSQGATRTGREQYF
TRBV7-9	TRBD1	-	CASSLFTGDGYGYTF
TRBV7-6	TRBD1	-	CASSSGQGYTIYF
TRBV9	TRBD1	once	CASSGGYGDRGDGYTF
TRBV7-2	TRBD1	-	CASSGRGIGYEKLFF
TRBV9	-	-	CASSVDGGAFYEQYF
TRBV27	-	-	CASSPTGPNSPLHF
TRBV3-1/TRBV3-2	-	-	CASSGGHTRNTIYF
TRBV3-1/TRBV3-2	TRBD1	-	CASSQARAGGETGANVLTF
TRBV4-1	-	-	CASSQDWSGSGYTF